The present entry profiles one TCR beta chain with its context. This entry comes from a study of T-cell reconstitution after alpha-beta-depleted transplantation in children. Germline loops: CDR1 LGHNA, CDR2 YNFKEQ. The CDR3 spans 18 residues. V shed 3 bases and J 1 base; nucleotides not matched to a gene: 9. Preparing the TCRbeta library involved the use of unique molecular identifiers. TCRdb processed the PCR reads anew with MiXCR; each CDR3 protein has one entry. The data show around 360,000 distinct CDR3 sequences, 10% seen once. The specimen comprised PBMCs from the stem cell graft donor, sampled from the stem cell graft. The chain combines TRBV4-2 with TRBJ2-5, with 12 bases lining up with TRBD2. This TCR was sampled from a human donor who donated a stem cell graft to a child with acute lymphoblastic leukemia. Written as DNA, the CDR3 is TGTGCCAGCAGCCAGGAAAAGCTAGCGGGAGGGTCCCAAGAGACCCAGTACTTC. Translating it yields CASSQEKLAGGSQETQYF.